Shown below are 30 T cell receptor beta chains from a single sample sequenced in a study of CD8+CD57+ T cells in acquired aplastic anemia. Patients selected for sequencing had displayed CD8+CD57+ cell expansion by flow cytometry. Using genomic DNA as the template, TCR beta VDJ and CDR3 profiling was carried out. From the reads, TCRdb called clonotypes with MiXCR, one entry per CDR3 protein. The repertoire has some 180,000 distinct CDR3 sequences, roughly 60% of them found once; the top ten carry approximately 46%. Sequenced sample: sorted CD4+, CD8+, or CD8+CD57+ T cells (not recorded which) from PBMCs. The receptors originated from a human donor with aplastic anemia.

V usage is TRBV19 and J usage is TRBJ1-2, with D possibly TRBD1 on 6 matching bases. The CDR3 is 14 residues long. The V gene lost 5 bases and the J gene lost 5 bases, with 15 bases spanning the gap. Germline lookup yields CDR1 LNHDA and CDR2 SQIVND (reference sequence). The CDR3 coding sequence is TGTGCCAGTAGTGAACTTACAGGGCGTTATGGCTACACCTTC. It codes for CASSELTGRYGYTF.

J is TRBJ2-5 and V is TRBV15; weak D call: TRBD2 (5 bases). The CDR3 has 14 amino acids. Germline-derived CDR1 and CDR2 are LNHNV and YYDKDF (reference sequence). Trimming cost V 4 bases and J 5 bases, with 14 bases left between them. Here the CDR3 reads CATSITRDHETQYF. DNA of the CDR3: TGTGCCACCAGCATTACCCGGGATCACGAGACCCAGTACTTC. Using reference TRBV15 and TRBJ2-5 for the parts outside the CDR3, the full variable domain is DAMVIQNPRYQVTQFGKPVTLSCSQTLNHNVMYWYQQKSSQAPKLLFHYYDKDFNNEADTPDNFQSRRPNTSFCFLDIRSPGLGDTAMYLCATSITRDHETQYFGPGTRLLVL.

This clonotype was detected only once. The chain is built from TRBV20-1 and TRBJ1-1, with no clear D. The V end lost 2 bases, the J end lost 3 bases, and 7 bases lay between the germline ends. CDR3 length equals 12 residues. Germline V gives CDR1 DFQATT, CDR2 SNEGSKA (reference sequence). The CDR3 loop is CSARRIHTEAFF. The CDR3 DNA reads TGCAGTGCTAGAAGGATCCACACTGAAGCTTTCTTT.

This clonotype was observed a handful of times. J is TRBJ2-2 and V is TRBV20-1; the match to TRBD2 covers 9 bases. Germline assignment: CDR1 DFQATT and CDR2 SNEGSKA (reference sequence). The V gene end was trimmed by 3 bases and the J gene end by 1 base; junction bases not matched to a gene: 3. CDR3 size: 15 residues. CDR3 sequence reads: CSASQTSGNTGELFF. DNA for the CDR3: TGCAGTGCTAGCCAGACTAGCGGGAACACCGGGGAGCTGTTTTTT.

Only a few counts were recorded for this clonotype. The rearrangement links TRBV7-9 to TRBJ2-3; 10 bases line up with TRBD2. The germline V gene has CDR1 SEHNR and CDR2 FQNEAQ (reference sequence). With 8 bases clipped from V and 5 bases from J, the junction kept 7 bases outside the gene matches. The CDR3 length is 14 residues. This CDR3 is CASRSGREGDTQYF. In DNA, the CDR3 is TGTGCCAGCCGCAGCGGGAGGGAAGGAGATACGCAGTATTTT.

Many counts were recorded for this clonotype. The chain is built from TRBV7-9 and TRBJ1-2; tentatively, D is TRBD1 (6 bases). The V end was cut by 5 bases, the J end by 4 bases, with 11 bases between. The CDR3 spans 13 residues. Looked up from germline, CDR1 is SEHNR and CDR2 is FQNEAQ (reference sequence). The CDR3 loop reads CASSLEGGYGYTF. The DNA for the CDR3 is TGTGCCAGCAGCCTCGAGGGGGGCTATGGCTACACCTTC.

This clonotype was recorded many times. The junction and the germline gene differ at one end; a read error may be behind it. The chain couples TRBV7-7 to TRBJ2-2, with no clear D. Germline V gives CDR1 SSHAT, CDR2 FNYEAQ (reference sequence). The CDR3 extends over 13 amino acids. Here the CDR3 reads CASSLDWAGELFF. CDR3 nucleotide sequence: TGTGCTAGCAGCTTAGATTGGGCTGGGGAGCTGTTTTTT.

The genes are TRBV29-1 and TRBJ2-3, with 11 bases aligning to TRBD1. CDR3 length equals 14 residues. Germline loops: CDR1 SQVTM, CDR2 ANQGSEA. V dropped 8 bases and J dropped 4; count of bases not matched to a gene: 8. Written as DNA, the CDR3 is TGCAGCTGTGGCGGGACAGGGGGATCAGATACGCAGTATTTT. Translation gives CSCGGTGGSDTQYF.

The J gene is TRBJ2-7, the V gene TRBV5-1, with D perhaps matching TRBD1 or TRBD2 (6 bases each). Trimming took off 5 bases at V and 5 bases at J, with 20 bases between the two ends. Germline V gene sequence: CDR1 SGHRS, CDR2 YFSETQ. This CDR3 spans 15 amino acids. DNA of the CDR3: TGCGCCAGCAGTGCCGGGGGACATGTGCTGCACGAGCAGTACTTC. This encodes CASSAGGHVLHEQYF.

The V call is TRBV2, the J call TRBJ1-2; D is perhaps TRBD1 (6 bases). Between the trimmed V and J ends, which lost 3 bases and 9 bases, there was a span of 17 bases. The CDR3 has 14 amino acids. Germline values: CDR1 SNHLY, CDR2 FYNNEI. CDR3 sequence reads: CASSDATGRMSYTF. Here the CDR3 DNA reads TGTGCCAGCAGTGACGCGACAGGTCGAATGAGCTACACCTTC.

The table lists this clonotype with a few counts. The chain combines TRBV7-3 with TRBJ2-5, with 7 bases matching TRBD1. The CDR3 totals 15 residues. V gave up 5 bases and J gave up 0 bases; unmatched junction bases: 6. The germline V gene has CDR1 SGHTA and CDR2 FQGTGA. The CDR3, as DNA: TGTGCCAGCAGCAACCACGGGACAGACCAAGAGACCCAGTACTTC. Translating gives CASSNHGTDQETQYF.

The CDR3: CASSLIRQGVYEQYF. Here the CDR3 DNA reads TGTGCCAGCAGCTTAATTAGACAGGGGGTGTACGAGCAGTACTTC. The chain uses TRBV7-8 and TRBJ2-7, with 9 nucleotides matching TRBD1. CDR1 SGHVS and CDR2 FQNEAQ come from the germline V gene. Losses at the gene ends were 2 bases for V and 4 bases for J; bases not matched to a gene: 6. This CDR3 has 15 residues.

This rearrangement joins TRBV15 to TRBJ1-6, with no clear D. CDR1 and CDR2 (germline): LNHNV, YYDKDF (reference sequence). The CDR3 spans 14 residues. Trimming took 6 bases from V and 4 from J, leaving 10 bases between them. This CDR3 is CATSSGPYNSPLHF. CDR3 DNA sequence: TGTGCCACCAGTTCTGGGCCTTATAATTCACCCCTCCACTTT.

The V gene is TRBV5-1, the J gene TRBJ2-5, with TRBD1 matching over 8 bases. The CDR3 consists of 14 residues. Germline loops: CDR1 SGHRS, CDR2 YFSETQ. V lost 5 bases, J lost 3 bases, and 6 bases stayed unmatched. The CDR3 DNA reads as TGCGCCAGCAGTCACCAGGGGGCGGAAGAGACCCAGTACTTC. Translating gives CASSHQGAEETQYF.

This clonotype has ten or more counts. In nucleotides, the CDR3 is TGTGCCAGCAGCTTAGAATATTCCGGAAGAGGCTACACCTTC. Its protein product is CASSLEYSGRGYTF. The rearrangement joins TRBV11-2 to TRBJ1-2, with D unresolved. The V and J ends lost 0 bases and 8 bases respectively, with 13 bases between them. CDR1 and CDR2 (germline): SGHAT, FQNNGV. The CDR3 runs 14 residues. The full variable domain, with the rest looked up from reference TRBV11-2 and TRBJ1-2, is EAGVAQSPRYKIIEKRQSVAFWCNPISGHATLYWYQQILGQGPKLLIQFQNNGVVDDSQLPKDRFSAERLKGVDSTLKIQPAKLEDSAVYLCASSLEYSGRGYTFGSGTRLTVV.

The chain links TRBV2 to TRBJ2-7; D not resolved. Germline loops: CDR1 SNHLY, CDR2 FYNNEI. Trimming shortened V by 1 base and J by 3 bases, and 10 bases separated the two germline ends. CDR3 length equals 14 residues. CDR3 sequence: CASSEGHLDYEQYF. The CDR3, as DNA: TGTGCCAGCAGTGAAGGGCACCTTGACTACGAGCAGTACTTC.

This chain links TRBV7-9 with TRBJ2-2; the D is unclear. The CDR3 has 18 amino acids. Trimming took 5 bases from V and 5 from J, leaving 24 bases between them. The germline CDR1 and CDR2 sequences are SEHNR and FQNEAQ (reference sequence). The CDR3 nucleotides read TGTGCCAGCAGCCCCACGGCAGGCGAAGAGCGTCTAACCGGGGAGCTGTTTTTT. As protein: CASSPTAGEERLTGELFF.

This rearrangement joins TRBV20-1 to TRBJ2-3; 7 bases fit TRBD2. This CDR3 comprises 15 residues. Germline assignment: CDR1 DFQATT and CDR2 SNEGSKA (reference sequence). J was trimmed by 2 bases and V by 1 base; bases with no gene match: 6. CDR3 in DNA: TGCAGTGCTAGAGCTGAGCGGGATACCACAGATACGCAGTATTTT. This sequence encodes CSARAERDTTDTQYF.

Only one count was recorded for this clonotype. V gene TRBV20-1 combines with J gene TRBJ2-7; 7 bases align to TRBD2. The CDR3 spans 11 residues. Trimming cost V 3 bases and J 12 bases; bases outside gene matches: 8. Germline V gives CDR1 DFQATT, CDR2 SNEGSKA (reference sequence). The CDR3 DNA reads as TGCAGTGCTAGTCTGGCGGGAGATGGGTACTTC. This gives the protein CSASLAGDGYF.

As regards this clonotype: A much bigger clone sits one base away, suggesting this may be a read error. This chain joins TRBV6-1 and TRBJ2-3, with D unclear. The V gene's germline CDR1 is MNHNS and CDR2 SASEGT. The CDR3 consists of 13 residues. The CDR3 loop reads CAGSEAIIDTQYF. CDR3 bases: TGTGCCGGCAGTGAAGCCATTATCGATACGCAGTATTTT.

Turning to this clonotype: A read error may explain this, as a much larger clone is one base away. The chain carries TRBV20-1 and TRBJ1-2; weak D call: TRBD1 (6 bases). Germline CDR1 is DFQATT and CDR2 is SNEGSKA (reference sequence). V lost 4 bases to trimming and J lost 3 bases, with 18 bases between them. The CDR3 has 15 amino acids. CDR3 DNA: TGCAGTGCTAAAGATGACGGGACATGGGACTATGGCTACACCTTC. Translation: CSAKDDGTWDYGYTF.

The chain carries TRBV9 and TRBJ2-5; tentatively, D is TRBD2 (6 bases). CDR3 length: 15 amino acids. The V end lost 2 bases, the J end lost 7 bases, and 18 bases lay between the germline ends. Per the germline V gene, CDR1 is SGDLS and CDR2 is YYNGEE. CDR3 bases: TGTGCCAGCAGCGTGGGACTGGCCGAGTACGGGACCCAGTACTTC. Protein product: CASSVGLAEYGTQYF.

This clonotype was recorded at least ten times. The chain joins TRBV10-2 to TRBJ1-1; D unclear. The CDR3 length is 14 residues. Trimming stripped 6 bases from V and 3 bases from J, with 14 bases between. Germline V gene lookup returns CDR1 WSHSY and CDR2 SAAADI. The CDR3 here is CASSLGPLDTEAFF. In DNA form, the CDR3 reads TGCGCCAGCAGCCTCGGACCGTTGGACACTGAAGCTTTCTTT.

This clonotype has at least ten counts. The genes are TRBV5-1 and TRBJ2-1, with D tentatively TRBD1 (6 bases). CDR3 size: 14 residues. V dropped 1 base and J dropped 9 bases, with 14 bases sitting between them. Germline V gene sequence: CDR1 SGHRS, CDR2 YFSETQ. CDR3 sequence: CASSLMEQGFEQFF. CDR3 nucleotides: TGCGCCAGCAGCTTGATGGAACAGGGATTTGAGCAGTTCTTC.

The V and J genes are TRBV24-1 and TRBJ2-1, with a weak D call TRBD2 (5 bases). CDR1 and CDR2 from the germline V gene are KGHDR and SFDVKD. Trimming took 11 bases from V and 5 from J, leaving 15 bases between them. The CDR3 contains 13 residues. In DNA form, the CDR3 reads TGTGCCAGCGGGCCTCCCGATAACAATGAGCAGTTCTTC. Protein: CASGPPDNNEQFF.

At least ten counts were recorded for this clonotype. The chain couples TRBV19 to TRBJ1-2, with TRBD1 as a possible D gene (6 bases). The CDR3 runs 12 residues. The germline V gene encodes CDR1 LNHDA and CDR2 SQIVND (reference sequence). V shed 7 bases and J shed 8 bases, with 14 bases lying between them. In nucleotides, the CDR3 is TGTGCCAGTAAAGGGGGGGTTCCGGGCTACACCTTC. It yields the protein CASKGGVPGYTF.

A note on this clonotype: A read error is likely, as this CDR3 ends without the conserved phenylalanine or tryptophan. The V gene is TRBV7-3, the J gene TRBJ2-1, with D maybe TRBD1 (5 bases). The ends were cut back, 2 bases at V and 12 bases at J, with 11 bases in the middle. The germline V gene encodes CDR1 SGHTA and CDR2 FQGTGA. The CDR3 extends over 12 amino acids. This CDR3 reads CASSLGAETQFS. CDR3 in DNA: TGTGCCAGCAGCTTAGGGGCCGAGACGCAGTTCTCC.

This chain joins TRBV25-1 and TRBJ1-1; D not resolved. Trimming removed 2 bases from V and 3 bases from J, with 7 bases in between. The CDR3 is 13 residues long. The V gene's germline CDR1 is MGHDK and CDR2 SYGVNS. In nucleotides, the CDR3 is TGTGCCAGCAGTGAAAGGTTCTACACTGAAGCTTTCTTT. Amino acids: CASSERFYTEAFF.

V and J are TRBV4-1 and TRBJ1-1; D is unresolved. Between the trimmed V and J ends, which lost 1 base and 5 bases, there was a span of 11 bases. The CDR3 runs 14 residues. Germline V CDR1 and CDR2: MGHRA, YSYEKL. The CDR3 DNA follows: TGCGCCAGCAGCCAAGTTTTTGGCCAGACTGAAGCTTTCTTT. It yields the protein CASSQVFGQTEAFF.

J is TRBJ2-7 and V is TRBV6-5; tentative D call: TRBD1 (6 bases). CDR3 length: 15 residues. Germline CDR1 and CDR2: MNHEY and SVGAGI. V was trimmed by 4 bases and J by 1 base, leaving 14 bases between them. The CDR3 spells CASSFRDTGSYEQYF. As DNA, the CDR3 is TGTGCCAGCAGTTTCCGGGACACCGGTTCCTACGAGCAGTACTTC.